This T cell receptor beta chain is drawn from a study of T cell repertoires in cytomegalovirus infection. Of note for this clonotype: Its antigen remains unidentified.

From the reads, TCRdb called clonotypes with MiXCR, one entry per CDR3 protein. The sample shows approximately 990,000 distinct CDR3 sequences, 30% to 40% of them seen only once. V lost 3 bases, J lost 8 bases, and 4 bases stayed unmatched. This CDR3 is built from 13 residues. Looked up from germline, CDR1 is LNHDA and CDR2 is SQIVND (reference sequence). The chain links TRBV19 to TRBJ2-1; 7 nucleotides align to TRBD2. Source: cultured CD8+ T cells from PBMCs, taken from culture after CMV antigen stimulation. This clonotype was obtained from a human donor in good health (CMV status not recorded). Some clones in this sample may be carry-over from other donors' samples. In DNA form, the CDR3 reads TGTGCCAGTAGTATGTTTGGGGGGGATGAGCAGTTCTTC. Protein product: CASSMFGGDEQFF.